This note documents a single TCR beta chain sequence. Its cognate antigen is unknown. TRB rearrangements were amplified by touch-down multiplex PCR with mixed TRB-A/B primers. TCRdb reanalyzed the multiplex PCR reads and collapses them to one entry per CDR3 protein, without DNA. The sample has about 7,500 distinct CDR3 sequences, and its top ten clones hold 25% to 40%. This entry belongs to a study of T cell clusters in autoimmune cytopenias. Study observations and caveats: Exclusive TRB clusters were about 2.9-fold more numerous in healthy donors than in active autoimmune hepatitis. TRB repertoire shifts in secondary cytopenia and chronic lymphocytic leukemia mostly reflected lymphoma, not autoimmunity.

Tens of thousands of genome equivalents of blood DNA were amplified for TRB. Germline assignment: CDR1 SGHRS and CDR2 YFSETQ. This CDR3 contains 14 residues. The data were also submitted as part of a second study, on T cell repertoires in aging, cancer and after chemotherapy. This second study says: About 9 million TCR reads were in the whole dataset. Healthy donors lost TCR diversity with age mainly through richness, cancer patients through richness and evenness.

The chain carries TRBV5-1 and TRBJ1-1; TCRdb lists TRBD1, though no DNA is available to test this call. The specimen was peripheral blood. The source is a human donor with an autoimmune cytopenia or autoimmune hepatitis (not recorded which). CDR3: CASSFLGTNTEAFF.